Below, one T cell receptor (beta chain) is given with its context. Regarding treatment: preoperative locoregional IRX-2 cytokine immunotherapy. The repertoire was sequenced with immunoSEQ multiplex PCR; TCRdb's copy has only in-frame clones and lacks some. The sample has roughly 24,000 clones; roughly 95% are singletons. Germline V gene lookup returns CDR1 SGHAT and CDR2 FQDESV (reference sequence). This CDR3 comprises 17 residues. V gave up 4 bases and J gave up 4 bases; unmatched junction bases: 5. This entry comes from a study of preoperative IRX-2 immunotherapy in early breast cancer. The genes are TRBV11-1 and TRBJ2-1; TRBD2 matches at 15 bases. The input for sequencing was tumor tissue, taken after IRX-2 immunotherapy. The TCR sequence derives from a human donor with breast cancer. CDR3 DNA: TGTGCCAGCAGCTCGTTCGGACTAGCGGGGGGGTACAATGAGCAGTTCTTC. It translates to CASSSFGLAGGYNEQFF.